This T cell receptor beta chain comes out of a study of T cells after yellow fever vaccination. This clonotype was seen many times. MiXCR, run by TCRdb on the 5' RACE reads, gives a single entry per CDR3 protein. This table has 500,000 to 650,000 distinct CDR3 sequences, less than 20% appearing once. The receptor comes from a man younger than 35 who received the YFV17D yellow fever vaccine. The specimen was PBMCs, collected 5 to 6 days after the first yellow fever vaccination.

Here the CDR3 reads CASSPTGTNYGYTF. In nucleotides, the CDR3 is TGTGCCAGCAGCCCGACAGGGACTAACTATGGCTACACCTTC. V gene TRBV7-9 combines with J gene TRBJ1-2; TRBD1 aligns across 7 bases. Unmatched junction bases numbered 3, after V lost 5 bases and J lost 0 bases. This CDR3 is 14 amino acids long. Germline V gene sequence: CDR1 SEHNR, CDR2 FQNEAQ (reference sequence).